A selection of T cell receptor beta chains follows, all from one sample in a study of chemoradiotherapy in HPV16-positive cancers. Assay: immunoSEQ multiplex PCR; the TCRdb copy retains only in-frame clones and omits some. The sample has about 4,400 clones, 84% seen once. The material sequenced was tumor tissue, taken from a patient who underwent chemoradiotherapy. These receptors were collected from a human donor with HPV-associated anogenital cancer. The CDR3 runs from the conserved cysteine through the conserved F or W. D genes are given only for firm matches. The listing skips clone size in some rows; elsewhere it reads once, few, many or a size class.

j_call,d_call,clone_size,v_call,cdr3_nt,cdr3_aa
TRBJ2-1,TRBD2,few,TRBV10-3,TGTGCCATCAGTGGCGGGGGGGATGAGCAGTTCTTC,CAISGGGDEQFF
TRBJ1-6,.,.,TRBV30,TGTGCCTGGAGTGCCGGGGGCTCGGATAATTCACCCCTCCACTTT,CAWSAGGSDNSPLHF
TRBJ1-2,TRBD1,.,TRBV6-5,TGTGCCAGCAGACCCGGGACAGGGGGCTATGGCTACACCTTC,CASRPGTGGYGYTF
TRBJ1-1,.,once,TRBV21-1,TGTGCCAGCAACCAGGGGGAGGGGGCATGGAACACTGAAGCTTTCTTT,CASNQGEGAWNTEAFF
TRBJ2-3,.,.,TRBV5-1,TGCGCCAGCTTTGAGGGCGGGTACACAGATACGCAGTATTTT,CASFEGGYTDTQYF
TRBJ1-3,.,.,TRBV28,TGTGCCAGCAGTTCTCCCTTGGGGGGTGGGAACACCATATATTTT,CASSSPLGGGNTIYF
TRBJ2-2,.,.,TRBV5-1,TGCGCCAGCAGCTTTGGCGGACAGTCGAACACCGGGGAGCTGTTTTTT,CASSFGGQSNTGELFF
TRBJ2-5,.,.,TRBV5-1,TGCGCCAGCAGCTTGGGCAGGCCGCAAGAGACCCAGTACTTC,CASSLGRPQETQYF
TRBJ1-1,.,.,TRBV30,TGTGCCTGGCAGGAGGGGTCGAACACTGAAGCTTTCTTT,CAWQEGSNTEAFF
TRBJ1-5,.,.,TRBV12-5,TGTGCTAGTGGTTTGCATAGCAATCAGCCCCAGCATTTT,CASGLHSNQPQHF
TRBJ1-1,.,once,TRBV18,TGTGCCAGCTCACCAGTCCAGGGCGAAGCTTTCTTT,CASSPVQGEAFF
TRBJ2-5,.,.,TRBV6-5,TGTGCCAGCAGGACTTATGGGGGTAGGGAGACCCAGTACTTC,CASRTYGGRETQYF
TRBJ2-1,TRBD1,.,TRBV4-3,TGCGCCAGCAGCCAAGACCCCAGGGGGTACAATGAGCAGTTCTTC,CASSQDPRGYNEQFF
TRBJ2-6,.,.,TRBV11-3,TGTGCCAGCAGCCGAGGGGCTGCGTTTACTGGGGCCAACGTCCTGACTTTC,CASSRGAAFTGANVLTF
TRBJ2-7,TRBD2,few,TRBV6-5,TGTGCCAGCAAGGCTAGCGGGAGATACGAGCAGTACTTC,CASKASGRYEQYF
TRBJ2-2,TRBD1,.,TRBV5-4,TGTGCCAGCAGCTTGCCGGGGACAGGGGTTATCACCGGGGAGCTGTTTTTT,CASSLPGTGVITGELFF
TRBJ2-4,.,few,TRBV5-1,TGCGCCAGCAGCTTGGGGGGCACTGATCTAGCCAAAAACATTCAGTACTTC,CASSLGGTDLAKNIQYF
TRBJ2-3,.,.,TRBV7-9,TGTGCCAGCAGCCCCCCCGGGCCTACGCAGTATTTT,CASSPPGPTQYF
TRBJ2-3,.,.,TRBV5-4,TGTGCCAGCAGCGGTGAGGGGAGTAGCACAGATACGCAGTATTTT,CASSGEGSSTDTQYF
TRBJ1-2,.,.,TRBV28,TGTGCCAGCAGTTTGGGGGGATCCTATGGCTACACCTTC,CASSLGGSYGYTF
TRBJ2-7,.,.,TRBV19,TGTGCCAGTACCGACCGCTCGGGGGGCGGCTACGAGCAGTACTTC,CASTDRSGGGYEQYF
TRBJ2-1,TRBD2,.,TRBV28,TGTGCCAGCAGTTCCCCAGCGGGGGGATACAATGAGCAGTTCTTC,CASSSPAGGYNEQFF
TRBJ2-7,TRBD2,once,TRBV7-3,TGTGCCAGCAGCCCCAGTAGCGGGTTAAGCTACGAGCAGTACTTC,CASSPSSGLSYEQYF
TRBJ1-1,.,.,TRBV25-1,TGTGCCAGCAGTGAAGGGGGGTTTTTGGCTGAAGCTTTCTTT,CASSEGGFLAEAFF
TRBJ1-3,.,.,TRBV28,TGTGCCAGCAGCAATGTTTTAGTCACCGGAAACACCATATATTTT,CASSNVLVTGNTIYF
TRBJ1-2,.,.,TRBV4-3,TGCGCCAGCAGCCAAGAACAGAACTATGGCTACACCTTC,CASSQEQNYGYTF
TRBJ2-7,TRBD2,.,TRBV28,TGTGCCAGCAGTCCAACCAGGGAGGGCCCCGAGCAGTACTTC,CASSPTREGPEQYF
TRBJ1-2,.,.,TRBV6-6,TGTGCCAGCAGTCTTAACACAGGGACTAACTATGGCTACACCTTC,CASSLNTGTNYGYTF
TRBJ2-3,TRBD2,.,TRBV7-3,TGTGCCAGCAGCGGGACTACGCCCACAGATACGCAGTATTTT,CASSGTTPTDTQYF
TRBJ2-7,.,.,TRBV2,TGTGCCAGCAGTGAAGGGGGACTCCGCGTTTACGAGCAGTACTTC,CASSEGGLRVYEQYF
TRBJ2-5,.,.,TRBV10-1,TGCGCCAGCAGTGATTTCGGACGGGAGCAGTACTTC,CASSDFGREQYF
TRBJ2-1,TRBD2,once,TRBV6-5,TGTGCCAGCAGTTCGCGGGGGACGGCGTTCAATGAGCAGTTCTTC,CASSSRGTAFNEQFF
TRBJ2-7,.,.,TRBV4-2,TGTGCCAGCAGCCAAGATACGGCCCGGCAGCAGTACTTC,CASSQDTARQQYF
TRBJ1-5,TRBD1,once,TRBV6-6,TGTGCCAGCAGTTACGCCGGGACAGGGGTGGATCAGCCCCAGCATTTT,CASSYAGTGVDQPQHF
TRBJ1-5,.,.,TRBV6-1,TGTGCCAGCAGTGTGTCAGCGGGGCAGCCCCAGCATTTT,CASSVSAGQPQHF
TRBJ2-5,.,.,TRBV5-1,TGCGCCAGCAGCTTACAGGGCCTGCGGGAGACCCAGTACTTC,CASSLQGLRETQYF
TRBJ1-4,.,.,TRBV19,TGTGCCAGTAGTCCTCGCAGAGGGAATGAAAAACTGTTTTTT,CASSPRRGNEKLFF
TRBJ2-3,TRBD2,.,TRBV4-1,TGCGCCAGCAGCCAAGCCCTAGCGGGAGCAGATACGCAGTATTTT,CASSQALAGADTQYF
TRBJ1-2,.,few,TRBV19,TGTGCCAGTAGTACCAGGGTTGGAGGCTACACCTTC,CASSTRVGGYTF
TRBJ2-7,TRBD1,few,TRBV6-5,TGTGCCAGCAGTTCCAAACGGACAGGGGGCTTTTACGAGCAGTACTTC,CASSSKRTGGFYEQYF
TRBJ2-5,.,.,TRBV7-3,TGTGCCAGCAGCATGGTCGGGGGGCGGCAAGAGACCCAGTACTTC,CASSMVGGRQETQYF
TRBJ1-2,.,.,TRBV4-1,TGCGCCAGCAGCCAAGAGATCGGAAGGAGGCATAACTATGGCTACACCTTC,CASSQEIGRRHNYGYTF